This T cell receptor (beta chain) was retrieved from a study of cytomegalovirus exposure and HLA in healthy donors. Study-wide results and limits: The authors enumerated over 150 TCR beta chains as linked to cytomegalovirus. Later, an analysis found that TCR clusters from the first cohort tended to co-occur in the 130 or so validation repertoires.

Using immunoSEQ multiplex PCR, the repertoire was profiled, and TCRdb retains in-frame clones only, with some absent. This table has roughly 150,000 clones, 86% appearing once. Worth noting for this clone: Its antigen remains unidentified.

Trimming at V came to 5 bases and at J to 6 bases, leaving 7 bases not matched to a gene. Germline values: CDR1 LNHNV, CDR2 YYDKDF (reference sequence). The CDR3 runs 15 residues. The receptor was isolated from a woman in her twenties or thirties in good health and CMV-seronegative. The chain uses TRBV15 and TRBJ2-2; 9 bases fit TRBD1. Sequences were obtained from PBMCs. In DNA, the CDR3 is TGTGCCACCAGCCCGGACAGGGGTGCCGCCGGGGAGCTGTTTTTT. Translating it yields CATSPDRGAAGELFF. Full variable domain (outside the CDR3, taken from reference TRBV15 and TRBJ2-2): DAMVIQNPRYQVTQFGKPVTLSCSQTLNHNVMYWYQQKSSQAPKLLFHYYDKDFNNEADTPDNFQSRRPNTSFCFLDIRSPGLGDTAMYLCATSPDRGAAGELFFGEGSRLTVL.